The table lists the clone carrying this T cell receptor beta chain with many counts. Its specificity is unknown. This record belongs to a study of T-cell reconstitution after alpha-beta-depleted transplantation in children. The length of the CDR3 is 16 residues. The germline V gene has CDR1 ENHRY and CDR2 SYGVKD. V shed 2 bases, J shed 2 bases, and the junction held 5 bases outside the gene matches. This sample's TCRbeta library carried unique molecular identifier barcodes. TCRdb analysed the PCR reads with MiXCR anew, one entry per CDR3 protein. The data hold 40,000 to 55,000 distinct CDR3 sequences, with over 4.5% observed a single time. General observations from the study: Surviving recipient T cells and intrathymic progenitors accounted for some patients' high TCRbeta diversity at day 60. Expanded graft clones numbering several hundred reportedly gave rise to alpha-beta T cells about two months after transplant. Counts and diversity of T cells one year after transplant came mostly from newly produced T cells.

This specimen was PBMCs, mostly from graft donor cells, taken 60 days after TCRalphabeta/CD19-depleted stem cell transplant. This sequence joins TRBV10-3 and TRBJ1-5; the match to TRBD1 covers 8 bases. The TCR originated in a female patient aged 2-15 years who had a stem cell transplant for aplastic anemia, so the T cells may come from the graft donor. CDR3: CAISEGQGGGNQPQHF. The CDR3 nucleotides read TGTGCCATCAGTGAGGGACAGGGTGGAGGCAATCAGCCCCAGCATTTT.